Here is one TCR beta chain with its context. This specimen belongs to a study of T cell changes during pregnancy in multiple sclerosis. Sequencing was performed with immunoSEQ multiplex PCR; in TCRdb, only in-frame clones are kept and a portion is missing. Of tens of thousands of clones listed, 75% to 95% are singletons. J lost 10 bases, V lost 5 bases, and 15 bases had no gene match. The CDR3 has 16 amino acids. In germline, CDR1 is MDHEN, CDR2 SYDVKM. This receptor was identified in a female donor with multiple sclerosis, enrolled in a pregnancy study. The chain combines TRBV28 with TRBJ2-1; TRBD2 agrees at 9 bases. The sequencing used CD4+ T cells from peripheral blood mononuclear cells, collected before pregnancy. Here the CDR3 DNA reads TGTGCCAGCAGTCCAAGGGGACTAGCAGTTGGGGGGGAGCAGTTCTTC. Its translation: CASSPRGLAVGGEQFF.